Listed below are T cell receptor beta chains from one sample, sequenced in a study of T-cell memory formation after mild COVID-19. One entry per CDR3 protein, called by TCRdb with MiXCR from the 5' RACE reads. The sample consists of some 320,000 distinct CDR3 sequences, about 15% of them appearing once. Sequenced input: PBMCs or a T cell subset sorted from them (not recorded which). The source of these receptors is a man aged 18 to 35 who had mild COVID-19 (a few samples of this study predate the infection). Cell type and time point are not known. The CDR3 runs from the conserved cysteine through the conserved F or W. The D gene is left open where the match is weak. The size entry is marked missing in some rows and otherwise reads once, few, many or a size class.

CDR3aa: CASRKWGLEQETQYF
CDR3nt: TGCGCCAGCAGAAAGTGGGGTCTGGAGCAAGAGACCCAGTACTTC
j_gene: TRBJ2-5
d_gene: NA
abundance: few
v_gene: TRBV4-1

CDR3aa: CASSVRQGTTGELFF
CDR3nt: TGTGCCAGCAGTGTAAGACAGGGGACCACCGGGGAGCTGTTTTTT
j_gene: TRBJ2-2
d_gene: TRBD1
abundance: NA
v_gene: TRBV7-2

CDR3aa: CASSLAVEGYTF
CDR3nt: TGTGCCAGCAGCTTAGCTGTCGAAGGCTACACCTTC
j_gene: TRBJ1-2
d_gene: NA
abundance: few
v_gene: TRBV7-2

CDR3aa: CASSGLAGTDTQYF
CDR3nt: TGTGCCAGCAGCGGACTAGCGGGGACAGATACGCAGTATTTT
j_gene: TRBJ2-3
d_gene: TRBD2
abundance: once
v_gene: TRBV12-3/TRBV12-4

CDR3aa: CASSQDSGGARWTQYF
CDR3nt: TGCGCCAGCAGCCAAGATAGCGGGGGGGCCCGTTGGACCCAGTACTTC
j_gene: TRBJ2-5
d_gene: TRBD2
abundance: few
v_gene: TRBV4-1

CDR3aa: CASRLTGTGLWTGELFF
CDR3nt: TGTGCCAGCAGACTAACCGGGACAGGGCTTTGGACCGGGGAGCTGTTTTTT
j_gene: TRBJ2-2
d_gene: TRBD1
abundance: few
v_gene: TRBV7-8

CDR3aa: CASSLSYRGVGDTQYF
CDR3nt: TGTGCCAGCAGCTTGTCCTATCGCGGGGTGGGAGATACGCAGTATTTT
j_gene: TRBJ2-3
d_gene: NA
abundance: NA
v_gene: TRBV7-9

CDR3aa: CASFIATGKFRNEQFF
CDR3nt: TGTGCCAGCTTCATCGCTACAGGGAAATTTCGCAATGAGCAGTTCTTC
j_gene: TRBJ2-1
d_gene: NA
abundance: NA
v_gene: TRBV7-9

CDR3aa: CASTYPGQGNYLNTEAFF
CDR3nt: TGTGCCAGCACCTACCCCGGACAGGGAAATTACTTGAACACTGAAGCTTTCTTT
j_gene: TRBJ1-1
d_gene: TRBD1
abundance: NA
v_gene: TRBV6-1

CDR3aa: CASSLDRGAQGTGELFF
CDR3nt: TGTGCCAGCAGCTTAGATCGCGGCGCCCAGGGGACCGGGGAGCTGTTTTTT
j_gene: TRBJ2-2
d_gene: NA
abundance: few
v_gene: TRBV7-6

CDR3aa: CASSPSGGTFLTDTQYF
CDR3nt: TGTGCCAGCAGTCCTAGCGGGGGGACCTTCCTCACAGATACGCAGTATTTT
j_gene: TRBJ2-3
d_gene: TRBD2
abundance: NA
v_gene: TRBV6-5

CDR3aa: CASSPRQGVEKLFF
CDR3nt: TGTGCCAGCAGCCCCCGACAGGGAGTCGAAAAACTGTTTTTT
j_gene: TRBJ1-4
d_gene: TRBD1
abundance: few
v_gene: TRBV7-2

CDR3aa: CASSLFPKVAGQTDTQYF
CDR3nt: TGTGCCAGCAGTTTATTCCCTAAGGTAGCGGGGCAGACAGATACGCAGTATTTT
j_gene: TRBJ2-3
d_gene: TRBD2
abundance: few
v_gene: TRBV27

CDR3aa: CASSVEGISYEQYF
CDR3nt: TGTGCCAGCAGCGTAGAAGGCATCTCCTACGAGCAGTACTTC
j_gene: TRBJ2-7
d_gene: NA
abundance: NA
v_gene: TRBV9

CDR3aa: CASSVVSAGPPLHF
CDR3nt: TGTGCCAGCAGCGTAGTATCAGCAGGACCACCCCTCCACTTT
j_gene: TRBJ1-6
d_gene: NA
abundance: few
v_gene: TRBV9

CDR3aa: CASSLSGVEETQYF
CDR3nt: TGTGCCAGCAGCTTATCCGGTGTCGAAGAGACCCAGTACTTC
j_gene: TRBJ2-5
d_gene: NA
abundance: few
v_gene: TRBV7-2

CDR3aa: CASSITPYNEQFF
CDR3nt: TGTGCCAGTAGTATTACACCCTACAATGAGCAGTTCTTC
j_gene: TRBJ2-1
d_gene: NA
abundance: few
v_gene: TRBV19